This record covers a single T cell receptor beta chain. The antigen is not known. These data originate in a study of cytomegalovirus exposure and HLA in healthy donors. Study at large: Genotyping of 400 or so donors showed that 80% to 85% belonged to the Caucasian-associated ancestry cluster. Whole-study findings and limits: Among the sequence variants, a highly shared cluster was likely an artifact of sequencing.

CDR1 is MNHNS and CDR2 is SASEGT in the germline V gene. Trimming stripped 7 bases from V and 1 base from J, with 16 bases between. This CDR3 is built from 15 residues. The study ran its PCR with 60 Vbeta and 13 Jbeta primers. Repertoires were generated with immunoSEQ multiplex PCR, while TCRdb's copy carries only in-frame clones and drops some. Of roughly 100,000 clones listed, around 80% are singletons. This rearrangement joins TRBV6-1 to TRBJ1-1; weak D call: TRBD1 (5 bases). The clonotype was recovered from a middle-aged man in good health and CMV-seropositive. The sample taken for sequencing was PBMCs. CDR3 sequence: CASKVLGGSNTEAFF. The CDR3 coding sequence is TGTGCCAGCAAAGTTCTCGGGGGATCGAACACTGAAGCTTTCTTT.